This T cell receptor (beta chain) was sequenced during a study of OX40 agonist ivuxolimab in advanced cancers. Looking at the study overall: Every 2 weeks, patients received ivuxolimab intravenously, dosed at 0.01 to 10 mg/kg. The dose-escalation cohort had hepatocellular carcinoma, melanoma, renal cell or head and neck cancer. Findings of the study overall: Low normalized T-cell clonal expansion was also seen in some nonresponders. Compared with CD4+, CD8+ T cells on average had more expanded clones.

Clones were read by immunoSEQ multiplex PCR, and TCRdb kept only the in-frame ones, dropping some. In the table there are some 43,000 clones, approximately 87% of which are singletons. About this clone: What it binds is unknown.

CDR3 length equals 15 residues. V lost 2 bases, J lost 5 bases, and 7 bases stayed unmatched. Germline V gene sequence: CDR1 SGDLS, CDR2 YYNGEE. The receptor's source is an adult with an advanced solid tumor such as melanoma, head and neck, liver or kidney cancer. This chain links TRBV9 with TRBJ2-7, with TRBD2 matching over 10 bases. The sample consisted of CD4+ or CD8+ T cells sorted from blood, taken in a trial of the OX40 agonist ivuxolimab. CDR3: CASSVRAGGPDEQYF. In DNA form, the CDR3 reads TGTGCCAGCAGCGTCAGAGCGGGAGGGCCCGACGAGCAGTACTTC.